Described below is a single TCR beta chain sequence and its context. These data are taken from a study of shared T cell receptors in the human thymus. Using immunoSEQ multiplex PCR, the repertoire was profiled, and TCRdb retains in-frame clones only, with some absent. The sample has about 400,000 clones, roughly 94% seen once. The TCR was taken from a human donor. The sequenced sample was thymocytes.

CDR3 sequence: CASSWLNTEAFF. The CDR3 DNA follows: TGTGCCAGCAGTTGGCTGAACACTGAAGCTTTCTTT. The chain is built from TRBV28 and TRBJ1-1; D gene uncertain. Germline lookup yields CDR1 MDHEN and CDR2 SYDVKM. V was clipped by 4 bases and J by 0 bases, with 3 bases between them. This CDR3 contains 12 residues. Looking up the rest from reference TRBV28 and TRBJ1-1 gives the full variable domain: DVKVTQSSRYLVKRTGEKVFLECVQDMDHENMFWYRQDPGLGLRLIYFSYDVKMKEKGDIPEGYSVSREKKERFSLILESASTNQTSMYLCASSWLNTEAFFGQGTRLTVV.